Below, 32 T cell receptor beta chains from the same sample are listed, as sequenced in a study of response to subunit inactivated influenza vaccine. TCRdb redid the calling of the RT-PCR reads with MiXCR, one entry per CDR3 protein. Counted here are over 800,000 distinct CDR3 sequences, around 20% occurring once; the ten biggest clones make up about 10%. The sample in question was PBMCs from blood, obtained roughly 5 days after vaccination. Every receptor here comes from a man aged 50 to 59 who received an inactivated influenza vaccine.

This chain links TRBV12-5 with TRBJ2-1; D call uncertain. The CDR3 has 15 amino acids. Trimming stripped 3 bases from V and 5 bases from J, with 14 bases between. Germline V lookup: CDR1 LGHNT, CDR2 FRNRAP. CDR3 DNA sequence: TGTGCTAGTGGTTTTGCTAAAAGTGGGGACAATGAGCAGTTCTTC. The encoded protein is CASGFAKSGDNEQFF.

The V and J genes are TRBV20-1 and TRBJ2-1, with D hard to call. Trimming pared 4 bases from V and 4 bases from J, leaving 20 bases between. The CDR3 length is 16 residues. Per the germline V gene, CDR1 is DFQATT and CDR2 is SNEGSKA (reference sequence). The CDR3 loop is CSATSSRPRTYNEQFF. DNA of the CDR3: TGCAGTGCTACCTCGTCAAGGCCGCGGACGTACAATGAGCAGTTCTTC.

In this sample, this clonotype turned up many times. The chain joins TRBV29-1 to TRBJ2-7, with D possibly matching TRBD2 (5 bases). V lost 5 bases and J lost 0, with 14 bases in between. The V gene's germline CDR1 is SQVTM and CDR2 ANQGSEA. This CDR3 region has 14 residues. CDR3 in DNA: TGCAGCGTTCTGTCCGGCCGGGACTCCTACGAGCAGTACTTC. Protein product: CSVLSGRDSYEQYF.

This clonotype was picked up one time. The V call is TRBV29-1, the J call TRBJ2-1; tentative D call: TRBD2 (7 bases). In germline, CDR1 is SQVTM, CDR2 ANQGSEA. There are 14 residues in the CDR3. Trimming took off 5 bases at V and 8 bases at J, with 19 bases between the two ends. CDR3 protein: CSVLKQTGGHEQFF. The CDR3 DNA reads as TGCAGCGTTCTAAAGCAAACCGGGGGGCATGAGCAGTTCTTC.

This clonotype has more than one count but fewer than ten. This chain uses TRBV7-9 with TRBJ2-1; D call uncertain. V was pared by 1 base and J by 2 bases, with 6 bases between. CDR1 is SEHNR, CDR2 FQNEAQ, per germline (reference sequence). This CDR3 is built from 14 residues. The CDR3: CASSLVLAYNEQFF. Written as DNA, the CDR3 is TGTGCCAGCAGCTTAGTCCTCGCCTACAATGAGCAGTTCTTC.

This clonotype has more than one count but fewer than ten. The V and J genes are TRBV4-3 and TRBJ2-2, with 9 bases matching TRBD1. V trimming: 4 bases; J trimming: 5 bases; junction bases outside the gene matches: 8. Germline CDR1 and CDR2: LGHNA and YSLEER. This CDR3 comprises 16 residues. The CDR3 reads CASSPRQGQGTGELFF. The DNA for the CDR3 is TGCGCCAGCAGCCCGAGGCAGGGACAGGGAACCGGGGAGCTGTTTTTT.

The chain joins TRBV7-9 to TRBJ2-7; TRBD1 might be the D (6 bases). V dropped 5 bases and J dropped 3 bases, with 23 bases sitting between them. Germline V gene lookup returns CDR1 SEHNR and CDR2 FQNEAQ (reference sequence). The CDR3 has 17 amino acids. The CDR3 nucleotides read TGTGCCAGCAGCCCCAGGCAGGGGTCTCCCTATAGCTACGAGCAGTACTTC. As protein: CASSPRQGSPYSYEQYF. Complete variable domain (other parts from reference TRBV7-9 and TRBJ2-7): DTGVSQNPRHKITKRGQNVTFRCDPISEHNRLYWYRQTLGQGPEFLTYFQNEAQLEKSRLLSDRFSAERPKGSFSTLEIQRTEQGDSAMYLCASSPRQGSPYSYEQYFGPGTRLTVT.

V usage is TRBV7-9 and J usage is TRBJ2-5, with 10 bases fitting TRBD1. V was pared by 5 bases and J by 4 bases, with 7 bases of the junction left unmatched. The CDR3 runs 15 residues. Germline CDR1 SEHNR, CDR2 FQNEAQ (reference sequence). CDR3 in DNA: TGTGCCAGCAGCACGACAGGGGGCATCGGAGAGACCCAGTACTTC. It yields the protein CASSTTGGIGETQYF.

This clonotype came up a few times. The rearrangement joins TRBV20-1 to TRBJ2-1, with TRBD1 identical over 11 bases. Germline CDR1 and CDR2: DFQATT and SNEGSKA (reference sequence). V lost 4 bases and J lost 0; bases outside the gene matches: 8. This CDR3 is 17 amino acids long. Here the CDR3 DNA reads TGCAGTGCTACTGGGACAGGGGGTTCCCGCTCCTACAATGAGCAGTTCTTC. Translating it yields CSATGTGGSRSYNEQFF.

The J gene is TRBJ2-7, the V gene TRBV24-1, with D perhaps TRBD1 or TRBD2 (5 bases each). The germline gives CDR1 KGHDR, CDR2 SFDVKD. V was pared by 4 bases and J by 2 bases, with 11 bases between. The length of the CDR3 is 14 residues. The CDR3, as DNA: TGTGCCACCAGTGACTCGGGACGGCCCTACGAGCAGTACTTC. Residues: CATSDSGRPYEQYF.

The gene calls are TRBV5-1 and TRBJ2-2; D unresolved. Germline V gene sequence: CDR1 SGHRS, CDR2 YFSETQ. Trimming pared 4 bases from V and 1 base from J, leaving 11 bases between. This CDR3 contains 15 residues. Here the CDR3 DNA reads TGCGCCAGCAGCCTACGCGTGGAGAACACCGGGGAGCTGTTTTTT. It encodes CASSLRVENTGELFF.

This clonotype was counted only a few times. The V and J genes are TRBV20-1 and TRBJ1-4; unclear D gene. Germline CDR1 is DFQATT and CDR2 is SNEGSKA (reference sequence). V gave up 1 base and J gave up 4 bases, with 16 bases separating them. This CDR3 contains 16 residues. The CDR3 is CSARVLGTALNEKLFF. The DNA of the CDR3 is TGCAGTGCTAGAGTTTTAGGCACAGCCCTTAATGAAAAACTGTTTTTT.

This clonotype was seen a few times. The chain links TRBV12-3 or TRBV12-4 to TRBJ2-5; possibly TRBD1 for D (6 bases). Trimming left V 10 bases short and J 7 bases short, with 28 bases between. The CDR3 is 16 amino acids. CDR3 nucleotides: TGTGCCATCTCCAATGGGGGCCGCGTAGGGGGTTGGACCCAGTACTTC. Translating it yields CAISNGGRVGGWTQYF.

The CDR3 DNA reads as TGCAGCGTTGAAGTTCAGAAAAAAGAGACCCAGTACTTC. Amino acid sequence: CSVEVQKKETQYF. The chain recombines TRBV29-1 with TRBJ2-5; D is unclear. The V gene's germline CDR1 is SQVTM and CDR2 ANQGSEA. This CDR3 contains 13 residues. Deletions cut 1 base from V and 3 bases from J, with 9 bases between.

J is TRBJ2-2 and V is TRBV10-3, with D possibly TRBD2 on 5 matching bases. The germline CDR1 and CDR2 sequences are ENHRY and SYGVKD. CDR3 length equals 14 residues. V lost 5 bases, J lost 1 base, and 8 bases lay in between. For the CDR3, the DNA is TGTGCCATCAGTCGGGGATTGAACACCGGGGAGCTGTTTTTT. The encoded protein is CAISRGLNTGELFF.

This clonotype was detected a few times. CDR3 nucleotides: TGTGCCAGCAGCGGCATTAGAGAGACCCAGTACTTC. Its translation is CASSGIRETQYF. The V gene is TRBV5-6, the J gene TRBJ2-5; no clear D. This CDR3 spans 12 amino acids. The germline V gene has CDR1 SGHDT and CDR2 YYEEEE. V lost 4 bases, J lost 4 bases, and 8 bases lay in between. The whole variable domain, filled in from reference TRBV5-6 and TRBJ2-5, reads DAGVTQSPTHLIKTRGQQVTLRCSPKSGHDTVSWYQQALGQGPQFIFQYYEEEERQRGNFPDRFSGHQFPNYSSELNVNALLLGDSALYLCASSGIRETQYFGPGTRLLVL.

The chain employs TRBV20-1 and TRBJ1-2; D unclear. Trimming took 0 bases from V and 8 from J, leaving 16 bases between them. Germline CDR1 reads DFQATT; CDR2 reads SNEGSKA (reference sequence). The CDR3 is 14 amino acids. CDR3 nucleotides: TGCAGTGCTAGAGACGTCAGGACCGTTGAAGGCTACACCTTC. Amino acids: CSARDVRTVEGYTF.

The V gene is TRBV28, the J gene TRBJ2-1; TRBD2 matches 7 bases. CDR3 length: 14 residues. CDR1 is MDHEN and CDR2 is SYDVKM in the germline V gene. With V trimmed by 7 bases and J by 4 bases, 7 bases remained unmatched. As DNA, the CDR3 is TGTGCCAGCATCTTCGGCGGGAGATACAATGAGCAGTTCTTC. Residues: CASIFGGRYNEQFF.

This clonotype was observed at least ten times. The V and J genes are TRBV28 and TRBJ2-7, with D hard to call. The CDR3 is made up of 12 amino acids. Germline V gene sequence: CDR1 MDHEN, CDR2 SYDVKM. Trimming stripped 5 bases from V and 3 bases from J, with 8 bases between. The DNA for the CDR3 is TGTGCCAGCAGTAGACAAGTCTACGAGCAGTACTTC. The encoded protein is CASSRQVYEQYF. The variable domain in full, completed from reference TRBV28 and TRBJ2-7, reads DVKVTQSSRYLVKRTGEKVFLECVQDMDHENMFWYRQDPGLGLRLIYFSYDVKMKEKGDIPEGYSVSREKKERFSLILESASTNQTSMYLCASSRQVYEQYFGPGTRLTVT.

The rearrangement links TRBV7-8 to TRBJ2-5; possibly TRBD2 for D (7 bases). The germline CDR1 and CDR2 sequences are SGHVS and FQNEAQ. The V end lost 1 base, the J end lost 2 bases, and 11 bases lay between the germline ends. The CDR3 sequence is 15 residues long. The CDR3: CASSLGGRGQETQYF. The CDR3 DNA reads TGTGCCAGCAGCTTAGGGGGGCGGGGGCAAGAGACCCAGTACTTC.

This clonotype showed up just a few times. V gene TRBV6-5 combines with J gene TRBJ2-3; 11 bases map to TRBD2. The CDR3 length is 18 residues. The germline V gene encodes CDR1 MNHEY and CDR2 SVGAGI. V lost 2 bases, J lost 5 bases, and 12 bases stayed unmatched. CDR3 amino acids: CASSYMASGGISGDTQYF. The CDR3 region has the DNA TGTGCCAGCAGTTACATGGCTAGCGGGGGGATTTCCGGAGATACGCAGTATTTT.

V usage is TRBV28 and J usage is TRBJ2-3; TRBD2 is a possible D gene (5 bases). This CDR3 has 14 amino acids. Trimming took off 6 bases at V and 4 bases at J, with 14 bases between the two ends. From germline, CDR1 is MDHEN and CDR2 SYDVKM. The CDR3 region is CASSPLRRADTQYF. The CDR3 DNA is TGTGCCAGCAGCCCCCTCCGGCGGGCAGATACGCAGTATTTT.

The chain carries TRBV27 and TRBJ2-1, with 8 bases lining up with TRBD1. Germline V gene sequence: CDR1 MNHEY, CDR2 SMNVEV (reference sequence). The CDR3 loop spans 15 amino acids. V gave up 6 bases and J gave up 7 bases; unmatched junction bases: 11. This CDR3 is CASSYEDRGVNEQFF. CDR3 nucleotide sequence: TGTGCCAGCAGCTACGAAGACAGGGGTGTGAATGAGCAGTTCTTC.

A few counts support this clonotype. The chain employs TRBV7-9 and TRBJ2-5; D possibly corresponds to TRBD2 (6 bases). Per the germline V gene, CDR1 is SEHNR and CDR2 is FQNEAQ (reference sequence). The CDR3 runs 16 residues. V lost 3 bases, J lost 5 bases, and 19 bases lay in between. CDR3 residues: CASSFGLSWGDETQYF. CDR3 bases: TGTGCCAGCAGCTTTGGTCTAAGTTGGGGGGACGAGACCCAGTACTTC.

The chain is built from TRBV20-1 and TRBJ2-5; D unresolved. V dropped 4 bases and J dropped 1 base, with 10 bases sitting between them. This CDR3 spans 13 amino acids. Germline V gene lookup returns CDR1 DFQATT and CDR2 SNEGSKA (reference sequence). CDR3 amino acids: CSANLPIQETQYF. CDR3 sequence (DNA): TGCAGTGCTAACCTGCCGATCCAAGAGACCCAGTACTTC.

This clonotype appeared a few times. The chain links TRBV24-1 to TRBJ2-5, with 8 positions matching TRBD1. The ends lost 7 bases at V and 2 bases at J; junction bases unmatched: 2. Germline CDR1 is KGHDR and CDR2 is SFDVKD. This CDR3 has 13 residues. CDR3 bases: TGTGCCACCAGCAGGGGGCAACAAGAGACCCAGTACTTC. It encodes CATSRGQQETQYF.

This clonotype was picked up a small number of times. The genes are TRBV20-1 and TRBJ2-7, with TRBD1 identical over 9 bases. Losses at the gene ends were 6 bases for V and 2 bases for J; bases not matched to a gene: 8. In germline, CDR1 is DFQATT, CDR2 SNEGSKA (reference sequence). This CDR3 has 14 residues. The CDR3 loop reads CSATGQGVPYEQYF. The CDR3 DNA sequence: TGCAGTGCAACGGGACAGGGAGTACCCTACGAGCAGTACTTC.

This clonotype was observed a handful of times. This chain joins TRBV7-2 and TRBJ2-7, with a possible D match to TRBD1 (6 bases). Germline-derived CDR1 and CDR2 are SGHTA and FQGNSA. V was clipped by 4 bases and J by 7 bases, with 14 bases between them. CDR3 length: 13 amino acids. The CDR3 loop is CASSSRDTVEQYF. The CDR3 DNA is TGTGCCAGCAGCTCCCGGGACACCGTAGAGCAGTACTTC.

This clonotype was picked up a small number of times. The chain joins TRBV27 to TRBJ2-5; TRBD2 agrees at 9 bases. Germline CDR1 is MNHEY and CDR2 is SMNVEV (reference sequence). The length of the CDR3 is 15 residues. V trimming: 2 bases; J trimming: 2 bases; junction bases outside the gene matches: 3. CDR3 in DNA: TGTGCCAGCAGTTTACTAGCGGGGAAGCAAGAGACCCAGTACTTC. Encoded protein: CASSLLAGKQETQYF.

This clonotype was counted only a few times. This rearrangement joins TRBV18 to TRBJ2-7; D ambiguous. This CDR3 is 12 amino acids long. The germline CDR1 and CDR2 sequences are KGHSH and LQKENI. Trimming left V 3 bases short and J 7 bases short, with 10 bases between. In nucleotides, the CDR3 is TGTGCCAGCTCACCCCTCAGGCCGGAGCAGTACTTC. As protein: CASSPLRPEQYF.

At least ten counts were recorded for this clonotype. The chain has TRBV20-1 and TRBJ1-2; D uncertain. The V gene's germline CDR1 is DFQATT and CDR2 SNEGSKA (reference sequence). V was shortened by 1 base and J by 5 bases, with 14 bases between the two germline ends. This CDR3 spans 14 amino acids. The CDR3 protein is CSARVPPSTYGYTF. CDR3 nucleotides: TGCAGTGCTAGAGTTCCCCCATCTACATATGGCTACACCTTC.

The V and J genes are TRBV10-3 and TRBJ2-7; 8 nucleotides line up with TRBD1. This CDR3 has 16 residues. Germline V lookup: CDR1 ENHRY, CDR2 SYGVKD. Trimming cost V 1 base and J 4 bases; bases outside gene matches: 9. The DNA of the CDR3 is TGTGCCATCAGTGAGTATGTCAGGGGGCTGCGATACGAGCAGTACTTC. Translating it yields CAISEYVRGLRYEQYF.